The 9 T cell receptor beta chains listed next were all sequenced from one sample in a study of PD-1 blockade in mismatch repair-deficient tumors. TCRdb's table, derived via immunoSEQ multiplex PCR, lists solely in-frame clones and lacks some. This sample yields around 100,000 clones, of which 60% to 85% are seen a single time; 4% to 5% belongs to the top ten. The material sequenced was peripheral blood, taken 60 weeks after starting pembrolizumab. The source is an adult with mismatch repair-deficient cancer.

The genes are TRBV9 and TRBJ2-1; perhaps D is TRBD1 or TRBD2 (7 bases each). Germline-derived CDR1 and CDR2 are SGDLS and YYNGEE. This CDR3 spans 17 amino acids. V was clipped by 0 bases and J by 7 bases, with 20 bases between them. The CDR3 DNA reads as TGTGCCAGCAGCGTAGAGGGGGCGGGAGCTTGGGTTAATGAGCAGTTCTTC. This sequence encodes CASSVEGAGAWVNEQFF.

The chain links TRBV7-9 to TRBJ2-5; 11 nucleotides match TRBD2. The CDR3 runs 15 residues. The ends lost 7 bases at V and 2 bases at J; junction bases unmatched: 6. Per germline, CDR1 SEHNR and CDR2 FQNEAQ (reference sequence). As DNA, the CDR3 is TGTGCCAGCACCGGACTAGCGGGCTCTCAAGAGACCCAGTACTTC. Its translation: CASTGLAGSQETQYF.

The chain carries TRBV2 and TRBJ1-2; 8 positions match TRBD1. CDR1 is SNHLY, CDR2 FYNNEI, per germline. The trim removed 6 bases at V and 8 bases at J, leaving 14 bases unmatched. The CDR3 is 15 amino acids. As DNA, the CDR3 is TGTGCCAGCAGAAGGGGGCAGGGGGCCAGTGGGGGCTACACCTTC. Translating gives CASRRGQGASGGYTF.

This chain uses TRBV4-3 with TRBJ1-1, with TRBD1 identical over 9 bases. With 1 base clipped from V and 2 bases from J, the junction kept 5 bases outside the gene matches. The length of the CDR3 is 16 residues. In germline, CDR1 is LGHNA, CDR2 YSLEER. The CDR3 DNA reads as TGCGCCAGCAGCCAAGGGACAGGGGAGAAAAACACTGAAGCTTTCTTT. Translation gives CASSQGTGEKNTEAFF.

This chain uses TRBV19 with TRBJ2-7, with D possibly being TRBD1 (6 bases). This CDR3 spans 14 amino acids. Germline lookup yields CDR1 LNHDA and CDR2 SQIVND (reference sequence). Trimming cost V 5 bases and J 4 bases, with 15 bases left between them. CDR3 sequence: CASSLLQGGYEQYF. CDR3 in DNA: TGTGCCAGTAGTCTCTTACAGGGCGGTTACGAGCAGTACTTC.

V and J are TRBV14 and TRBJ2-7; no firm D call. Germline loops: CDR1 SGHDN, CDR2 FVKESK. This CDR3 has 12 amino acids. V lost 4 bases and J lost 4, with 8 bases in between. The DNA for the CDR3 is TGTGCCAGCAGCCTCGACCCTTACGAGCAGTACTTC. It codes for CASSLDPYEQYF.

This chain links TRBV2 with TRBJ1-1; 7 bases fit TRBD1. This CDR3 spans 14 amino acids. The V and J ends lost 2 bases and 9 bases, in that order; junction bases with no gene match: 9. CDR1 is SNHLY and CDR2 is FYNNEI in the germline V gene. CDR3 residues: CASSELGGGAKAFF. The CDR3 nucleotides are TGTGCCAGCAGTGAATTGGGAGGGGGCGCGAAAGCTTTCTTT.

Here the CDR3 DNA reads TGTGCCAGTAGTATTAACGACGAGACCCAGTACTTC. It is translated as CASSINDETQYF. The rearrangement joins TRBV19 to TRBJ2-5; D is uncertain. Germline V gene sequence: CDR1 LNHDA, CDR2 SQIVND (reference sequence). The length of the CDR3 is 12 residues. Deletions cut 3 bases from V and 5 bases from J, with 7 bases between.

The CDR3 DNA is TGTGCCTGGAGTTTCAGGGAGGGCTATGGCTACACCTTC. Residues: CAWSFREGYGYTF. V is TRBV30 and J is TRBJ1-2; D perhaps matches TRBD1 (5 bases). V lost 2 bases to trimming and J lost 4 bases, with 11 bases between them. The germline gives CDR1 GTSNPN, CDR2 SVGIG (reference sequence). The CDR3 totals 13 residues.